The present T cell receptor beta chain was sequenced within a study of shared clonotypes between healthy human individuals. Study-level findings and limits: Sampling involved blood alone; tissue repertoires likely differ.

The length of the CDR3 is 16 residues. CDR1 is SGHTA and CDR2 is FQGNSA in the germline V gene. V was trimmed by 1 base and J by 2 bases, leaving 12 bases between them. Each subset's genomic DNA was split evenly across several immunoSEQ plates. The assay was immunoSEQ multiplex PCR, and TCRdb's table has in-frame clones only and misses some. The table has fewer than 600,000 clones, around 77% seen once; the top ten hold about 12%. About this clone itself: The antigen remains unidentified.

The V gene is TRBV7-2, the J gene TRBJ2-1; TRBD2 might be the D (6 bases). This TCR derives from a woman aged 35 to 49 in good health. Some clones in this sample may be carry-over from other donors' samples. Sample: PBMCs. CDR3 DNA sequence: TGTGCCAGCAGCTTAGATTATAGCGGCACCTACAATGAGCAGTTCTTC. This gives the protein CASSLDYSGTYNEQFF.